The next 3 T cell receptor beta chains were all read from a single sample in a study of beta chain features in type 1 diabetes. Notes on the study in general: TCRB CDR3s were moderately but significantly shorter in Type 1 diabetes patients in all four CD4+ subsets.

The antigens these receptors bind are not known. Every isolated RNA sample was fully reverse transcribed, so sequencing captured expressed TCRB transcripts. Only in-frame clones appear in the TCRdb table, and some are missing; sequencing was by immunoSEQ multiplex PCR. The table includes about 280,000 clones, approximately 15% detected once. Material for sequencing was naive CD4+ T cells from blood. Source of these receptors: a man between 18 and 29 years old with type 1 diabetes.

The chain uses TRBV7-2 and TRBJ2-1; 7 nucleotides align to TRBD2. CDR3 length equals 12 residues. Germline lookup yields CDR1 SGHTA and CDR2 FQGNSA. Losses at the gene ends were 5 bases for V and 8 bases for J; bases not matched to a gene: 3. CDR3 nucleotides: TGTGCCAGCAGCCGGACTAGGCATGAGCAGTTCTTC. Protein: CASSRTRHEQFF.

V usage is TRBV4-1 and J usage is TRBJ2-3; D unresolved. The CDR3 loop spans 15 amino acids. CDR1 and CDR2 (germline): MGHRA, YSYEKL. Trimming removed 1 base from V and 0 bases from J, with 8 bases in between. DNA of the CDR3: TGCGCCAGCAGCCAAGCGAAGAGTAGCACAGATACGCAGTATTTT. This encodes CASSQAKSSTDTQYF.

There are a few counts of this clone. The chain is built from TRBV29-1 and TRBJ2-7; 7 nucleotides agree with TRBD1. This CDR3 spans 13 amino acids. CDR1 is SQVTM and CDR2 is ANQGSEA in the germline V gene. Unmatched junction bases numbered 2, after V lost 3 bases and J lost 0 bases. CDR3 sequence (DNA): TGCAGCGTTGAGGGACAGAACTCCTACGAGCAGTACTTC. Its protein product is CSVEGQNSYEQYF.